Listed here are 24 T cell receptor beta chains from one sample, sequenced in a study of T cell changes during pregnancy in multiple sclerosis. The assay was immunoSEQ multiplex PCR, and TCRdb's table has in-frame clones only and misses some. The repertoire includes more than 45,000 clones, about nine tenths of them detected once, and approximately 0.29% sits in the top ten. The sequencing here drew on CD4+ T cells from peripheral blood mononuclear cells, taken in the second trimester of pregnancy. These receptors were collected from a female donor with multiple sclerosis, enrolled in a pregnancy study.

This rearrangement joins TRBV2 to TRBJ1-4; TRBD1 matches at 7 bases. V trimming: 6 bases; J trimming: 8 bases; junction bases outside the gene matches: 9. CDR1 SNHLY and CDR2 FYNNEI come from the germline V gene. The CDR3 is made up of 14 amino acids. The CDR3 sequence: CASSERDRNEKLFF. The DNA of the CDR3 is TGTGCCAGCAGCGAGAGGGACAGAAACGAAAAACTGTTTTTT.

This chain connects TRBV15 to TRBJ1-2; D is ambiguous. V was clipped by 1 base and J by 8 bases, with 11 bases between them. This CDR3 region has 13 residues. Looked up from germline, CDR1 is LNHNV and CDR2 is YYDKDF (reference sequence). The CDR3 protein is CATSRASLQGYTF. As DNA, the CDR3 is TGTGCCACCAGCAGAGCATCCTTGCAGGGCTACACCTTC.

This clone was seen a handful of times. The V and J genes are TRBV30 and TRBJ1-1; maybe TRBD1 (5 bases). CDR1 is GTSNPN and CDR2 is SVGIG in the germline V gene (reference sequence). V gave up 2 bases and J gave up 7 bases, with 8 bases separating them. The CDR3 is 11 amino acids. DNA for the CDR3: TGTGCCTGGAGTCGACAGCTTGAAGCTTTCTTT. Amino acids: CAWSRQLEAFF.

This sequence joins TRBV7-2 and TRBJ1-2, with a tentative D call TRBD1 (5 bases). The CDR3 length is 15 residues. Germline V gene data show CDR1 as SGHTA and CDR2 as FQGNSA. Trimming shortened V by 5 bases and J by 0 bases, and 13 bases separated the two germline ends. The CDR3 here is CASSPRQRPNYGYTF. In DNA, the CDR3 is TGTGCCAGCAGCCCGAGACAGCGTCCTAACTATGGCTACACCTTC.

This sequence joins TRBV9 and TRBJ2-2; 9 bases align to TRBD1. Germline V gene data show CDR1 as SGDLS and CDR2 as YYNGEE. Trimming cost V 0 bases and J 6 bases; bases outside gene matches: 3. This CDR3 has 15 residues. CDR3: CASSVGDRDAGELFF. CDR3 nucleotide sequence: TGTGCCAGCAGCGTAGGGGACAGGGACGCCGGGGAGCTGTTTTTT.

The CDR3 sequence: CASSLGGGASSYPEQYF. CDR3 DNA sequence: TGTGCCAGCAGCTTGGGCGGGGGCGCGTCCTCCTATCCCGAGCAGTACTTC. The chain employs TRBV11-1 and TRBJ2-7; TRBD2 is a possible D gene (7 bases). V was shortened by 3 bases and J by 6 bases, with 24 bases between the two germline ends. The V gene's germline CDR1 is SGHAT and CDR2 FQDESV (reference sequence). The CDR3 is 17 residues long.

The J gene is TRBJ2-1, the V gene TRBV9; the D gene is possibly TRBD2 (5 bases). The length of the CDR3 is 12 residues. Germline V CDR1 and CDR2: SGDLS, YYNGEE. Trimming left V 5 bases short and J 7 bases short, with 10 bases between. The CDR3 region is CASSFSGNEQFF. The CDR3 DNA is TGTGCCAGCAGTTTTTCGGGGAATGAGCAGTTCTTC.

The CDR3 DNA reads TGCGCCAGCAGCTCTGGCCTCACCGGGACAGATACGCAGTATTTT. Translating it yields CASSSGLTGTDTQYF. This chain links TRBV5-1 with TRBJ2-3, with D unclear. Germline assignment: CDR1 SGHRS and CDR2 YFSETQ. The V end was cut by 3 bases, the J end by 3 bases, with 14 bases between. The CDR3 sequence is 15 residues long.

The rearrangement links TRBV9 to TRBJ2-1; 10 bases are a match to TRBD2. The CDR3 loop spans 13 amino acids. Germline assignment: CDR1 SGDLS and CDR2 YYNGEE. V shed 0 bases, J shed 10 bases, and the junction held 1 base outside the gene matches. The CDR3 is CASSVETSGEQFF. The CDR3 bases are TGTGCCAGCAGCGTAGAGACTAGCGGGGAGCAGTTCTTC. Using reference TRBV9 and TRBJ2-1 for the parts outside the CDR3, the full variable domain is DSGVTQTPKHLITATGQRVTLRCSPRSGDLSVYWYQQSLDQGLQFLIQYYNGEERAKGNILERFSAQQFPDLHSELNLSSLELGDSALYFCASSVETSGEQFFGPGTRLTVL.

The chain links TRBV7-6 to TRBJ1-1; no clear D gene. Germline V lookup: CDR1 SGHVS, CDR2 FNYEAQ. Trimming cost V 5 bases and J 1 base, with 17 bases left between them. The CDR3 is 16 residues long. The DNA of the CDR3 is TGTGCCAGCAGCGATACCTTAGGGAGTGGGAACACTGAAGCTTTCTTT. Its translation: CASSDTLGSGNTEAFF.

This sequence joins TRBV2 and TRBJ1-3; 9 nucleotides align to TRBD1. With 5 bases clipped from V and 2 bases from J, the junction kept 4 bases outside the gene matches. CDR1 and CDR2 from the germline V gene are SNHLY and FYNNEI. The CDR3 is 15 residues long. The CDR3 loop reads CASSPGTGTGNTIYF. DNA for the CDR3: TGTGCCAGCAGTCCCGGGACAGGGACTGGAAACACCATATATTTT.

J is TRBJ2-7 and V is TRBV7-2; D call uncertain. This CDR3 is built from 13 residues. The germline gives CDR1 SGHTA, CDR2 FQGNSA. The V and J ends lost 1 base and 5 bases respectively, with 9 bases between them. CDR3 sequence reads: CASSLVKPNEQYF. For the CDR3, the DNA is TGTGCCAGCAGCTTAGTTAAGCCAAACGAGCAGTACTTC.

The V and J genes are TRBV9 and TRBJ2-3; TRBD2 agrees at 9 bases. V lost 4 bases to trimming and J lost 7 bases; unmatched junction nucleotides: 16. Germline V gene data show CDR1 as SGDLS and CDR2 as YYNGEE. This CDR3 has 17 amino acids. The CDR3 loop is CASSSRPPGLANYTQYF. DNA of the CDR3: TGTGCCAGCAGCTCACGCCCACCGGGACTAGCTAACTATACGCAGTATTTT.

The chain recombines TRBV2 with TRBJ1-4, with D uncertain. Germline CDR1 SNHLY, CDR2 FYNNEI. This CDR3 spans 11 amino acids. With 6 bases removed from V and 8 bases from J, the gap between germline ends came to 7 bases. CDR3 loop: CASRGEEKLFF. The CDR3 bases are TGTGCCAGCAGGGGCGAGGAAAAACTGTTTTTT. The full variable domain, rest sourced from reference TRBV2 and TRBJ1-4, is EPEVTQTPSHQVTQMGQEVILRCVPISNHLYFYWYRQILGQKVEFLVSFYNNEISEKSEIFDDQFSVERPDGSNFTLKIRSTKLEDSAMYFCASRGEEKLFFGSGTQLSVL.

This clone was detected a few times. This rearrangement joins TRBV5-6 to TRBJ1-1; D is possibly TRBD1 (6 bases). V shed 1 base and J shed 5 bases, with 12 bases lying between them. The CDR3 covers 14 residues. The germline CDR1 and CDR2 sequences are SGHDT and YYEEEE. The CDR3: CASSLFTGRTEAFF. The CDR3 DNA reads TGTGCCAGCAGCTTGTTCACAGGGAGAACTGAAGCTTTCTTT.

The CDR3 bases are TGTGCCAGCAGCTTGGACGGTCCCTCTGGGGCCAACGTCCTGACTTTC. Residues: CASSLDGPSGANVLTF. The chain links TRBV5-4 to TRBJ2-6; D unresolved. Germline CDR1 is SGHNT and CDR2 is YYREEE (reference sequence). V gave up 0 bases and J gave up 0 bases, with 7 bases separating them. CDR3 length equals 16 residues.

The genes are TRBV11-2 and TRBJ1-2; 9 bases line up with TRBD1. Germline V lookup: CDR1 SGHAT, CDR2 FQNNGV. V lost 5 bases to trimming and J lost 7 bases; unmatched junction nucleotides: 8. This CDR3 region has 14 residues. In nucleotides, the CDR3 is TGTGCCAGCAGCCAAGACCGGGACAGGGCTGGCTACACCTTC. Its translation: CASSQDRDRAGYTF.

The chain combines TRBV7-6 with TRBJ2-7, with 9 bases that match TRBD1. Trimming took 5 bases from V and 6 from J; bases not matched to a gene: 5. CDR3 length: 13 amino acids. Germline lookup yields CDR1 SGHVS and CDR2 FNYEAQ. Here the CDR3 reads CASSKPDRGEQYF. CDR3 in DNA: TGTGCCAGCAGCAAACCGGACAGGGGCGAGCAGTACTTC.

Turning to this clone: The sample carries other DNA sequences with the same CDR3. This chain connects TRBV19 to TRBJ1-5; 8 bases align to TRBD1. This CDR3 contains 14 residues. J gave up 4 bases and V 2 bases, and 1 base lay outside the gene matches. Per germline, CDR1 LNHDA and CDR2 SQIVND (reference sequence). In nucleotides, the CDR3 is TGTGCCAGTAGTATAAACAGGGGGAATCAGCCCCAGCATTTT. This encodes CASSINRGNQPQHF.

The chain employs TRBV5-1 and TRBJ2-7; 9 bases are shared with TRBD1. The V and J ends lost 4 bases and 6 bases, in that order; junction bases with no gene match: 11. The length of the CDR3 is 15 residues. Germline V gene lookup returns CDR1 SGHRS and CDR2 YFSETQ. CDR3 sequence reads: CASSPSGTGYTEQYF. Written as DNA, the CDR3 is TGCGCCAGCAGCCCTTCCGGGACAGGGTATACCGAGCAGTACTTC.

The chain joins TRBV9 to TRBJ1-2; a weak D match, TRBD1 (5 bases). The CDR3 sequence is 17 residues long. Trimming took 0 bases from V and 0 from J, leaving 15 bases between them. Germline assignment: CDR1 SGDLS and CDR2 YYNGEE. The CDR3 region has the DNA TGTGCCAGCAGCGTAGGGGCAGGGTGGGAATCTAACTATGGCTACACCTTC. Translation: CASSVGAGWESNYGYTF.

The J gene is TRBJ2-2, the V gene TRBV14; 7 bases line up with TRBD2. With 4 bases clipped from V and 5 bases from J, the junction kept 7 bases outside the gene matches. From germline, CDR1 is SGHDN and CDR2 FVKESK. This CDR3 is built from 15 residues. In DNA, the CDR3 is TGTGCCAGCAGCCCCGGGACTACGATAACCGGGGAGCTGTTTTTT. Amino acid sequence: CASSPGTTITGELFF.

The V gene is TRBV11-2, the J gene TRBJ2-1; TRBD1 matches at 9 bases. CDR3 length: 14 residues. Trimming cost V 7 bases and J 7 bases; bases outside gene matches: 8. The germline V gene encodes CDR1 SGHAT and CDR2 FQNNGV. The CDR3 coding sequence is TGTGCCAGCACAGGACAGGGGTTTGAGAATGAGCAGTTCTTC. This gives the protein CASTGQGFENEQFF.

The rearrangement uses TRBV7-6 and TRBJ2-1; TRBD2 aligns across 12 bases. V trimming: 5 bases; J trimming: 10 bases; junction bases outside the gene matches: 12. Per germline, CDR1 SGHVS and CDR2 FNYEAQ. CDR3 length: 16 amino acids. The CDR3 DNA sequence: TGTGCCAGCAGCGCGACCTTACTAGCGGGGGGAAACGAGCAGTTCTTC. Amino acids: CASSATLLAGGNEQFF.